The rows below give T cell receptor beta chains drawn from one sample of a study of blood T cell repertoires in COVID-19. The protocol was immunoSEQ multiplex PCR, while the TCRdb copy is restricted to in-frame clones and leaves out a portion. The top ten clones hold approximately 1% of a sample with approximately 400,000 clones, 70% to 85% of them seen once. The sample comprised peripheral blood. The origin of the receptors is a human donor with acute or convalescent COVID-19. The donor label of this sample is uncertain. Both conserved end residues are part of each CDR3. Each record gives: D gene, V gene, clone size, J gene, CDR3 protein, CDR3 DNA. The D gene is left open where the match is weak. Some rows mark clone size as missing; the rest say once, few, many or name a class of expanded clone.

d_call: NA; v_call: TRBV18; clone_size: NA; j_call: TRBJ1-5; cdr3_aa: CASSRHRADSNQPQHF; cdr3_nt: TGTGCCAGCTCTCGACACAGGGCGGATAGCAATCAGCCCCAGCATTTT
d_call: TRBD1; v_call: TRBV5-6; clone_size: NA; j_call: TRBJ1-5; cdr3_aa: CASSLYSITGVGNQPQHF; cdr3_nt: TGTGCCAGCAGCTTGTACAGCATCACAGGGGTCGGCAATCAGCCCCAGCATTTT
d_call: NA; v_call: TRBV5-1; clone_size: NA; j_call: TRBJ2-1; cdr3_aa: CASSPSGNSYNEQFF; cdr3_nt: TGCGCCAGCAGCCCGAGCGGAAACTCCTACAATGAGCAGTTCTTC
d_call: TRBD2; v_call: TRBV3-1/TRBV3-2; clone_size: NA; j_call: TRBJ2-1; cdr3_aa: CASSQDWGVAGDNEQFF; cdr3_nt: TGTGCCAGCAGCCAAGATTGGGGAGTAGCGGGGGACAATGAGCAGTTCTTC
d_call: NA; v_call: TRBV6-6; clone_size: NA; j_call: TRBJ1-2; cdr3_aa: CASSRDRLQGYTF; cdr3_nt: TGTGCCAGCAGTCGCGACAGGTTACAGGGCTACACCTTC
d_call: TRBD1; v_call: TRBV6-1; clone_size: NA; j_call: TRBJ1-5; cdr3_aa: CASSELPTGASNQPQHF; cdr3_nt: TGTGCCAGCAGTGAACTCCCGACAGGGGCTAGCAATCAGCCCCAGCATTTT
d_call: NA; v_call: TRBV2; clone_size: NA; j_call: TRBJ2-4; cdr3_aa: CASSGSSTKNIQYF; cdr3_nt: TGTGCCAGCAGTGGGAGCAGTACCAAAAACATTCAGTACTTC
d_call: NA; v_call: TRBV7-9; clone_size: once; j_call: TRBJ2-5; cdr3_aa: CASRPGAGETQYF; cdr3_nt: TGTGCCAGCAGACCAGGGGCCGGGGAGACCCAGTACTTC
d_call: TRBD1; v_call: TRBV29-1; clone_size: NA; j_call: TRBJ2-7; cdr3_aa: CSVGQGGSYEQYF; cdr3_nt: TGCAGCGTGGGACAGGGGGGGTCCTACGAGCAGTACTTC
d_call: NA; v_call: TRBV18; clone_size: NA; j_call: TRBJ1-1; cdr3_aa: CASSPRRVANTEAFF; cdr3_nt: TGTGCCAGCTCACCCCGTCGGGTAGCGAACACTGAAGCTTTCTTT
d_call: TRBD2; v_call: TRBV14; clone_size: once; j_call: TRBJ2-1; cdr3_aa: CASSQDQGLAAYNEQFF; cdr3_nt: TGTGCCAGCAGCCAAGATCAAGGCCTAGCGGCCTACAATGAGCAGTTCTTC
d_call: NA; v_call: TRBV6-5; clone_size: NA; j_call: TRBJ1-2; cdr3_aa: CASSYGVPGGYGYTF; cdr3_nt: TGTGCCAGCAGTTACGGGGTTCCGGGAGGTTATGGCTACACCTTC
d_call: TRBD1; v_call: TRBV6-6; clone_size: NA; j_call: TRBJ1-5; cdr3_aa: CASRRTGGGSSNQPQHF; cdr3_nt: TGTGCCAGCAGACGAACAGGGGGCGGTTCGAGCAATCAGCCCCAGCATTTT
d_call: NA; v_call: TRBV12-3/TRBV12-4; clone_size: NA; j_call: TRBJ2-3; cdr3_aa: CASSFQGSDTQYF; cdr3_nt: TGTGCCAGCAGTTTTCAGGGATCAGATACGCAGTATTTT
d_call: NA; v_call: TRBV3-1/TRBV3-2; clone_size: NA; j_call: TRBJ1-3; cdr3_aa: CASSQLTAPGNTIYF; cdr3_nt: TGTGCCAGCAGCCAATTGACAGCTCCTGGAAACACCATATATTTT
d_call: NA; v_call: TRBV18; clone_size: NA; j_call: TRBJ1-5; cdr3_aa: CASSPSSNSNQPQHF; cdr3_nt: TGTGCCAGCTCACCTTCCAGTAATAGCAATCAGCCCCAGCATTTT
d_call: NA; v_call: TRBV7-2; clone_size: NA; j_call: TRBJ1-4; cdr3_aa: CASSLVMRGTNEKLFF; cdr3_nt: TGTGCCAGCAGCTTAGTAATGCGAGGAACTAATGAAAAACTGTTTTTT
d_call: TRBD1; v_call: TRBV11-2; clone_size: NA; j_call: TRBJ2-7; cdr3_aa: CASSSGQGAAYEQYF; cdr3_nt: TGTGCCAGCAGCTCGGGACAGGGGGCAGCCTACGAGCAGTACTTC
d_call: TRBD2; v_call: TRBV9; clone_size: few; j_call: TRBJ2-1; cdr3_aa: CASSASGLAAYNEQFF; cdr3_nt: TGTGCCAGCAGCGCCTCGGGACTAGCGGCCTACAATGAGCAGTTCTTC
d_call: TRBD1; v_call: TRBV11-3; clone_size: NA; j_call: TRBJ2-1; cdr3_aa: CASSPGGLSHNEQFF; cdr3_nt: TGTGCCAGCAGCCCAGGGGGCCTCTCCCACAATGAGCAGTTCTTC
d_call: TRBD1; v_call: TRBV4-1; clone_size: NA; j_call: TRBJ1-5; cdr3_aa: CASSQTTGAGGQPQHF; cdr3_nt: TGCGCCAGCAGCCAAACCACAGGGGCCGGGGGACAGCCCCAGCATTTT
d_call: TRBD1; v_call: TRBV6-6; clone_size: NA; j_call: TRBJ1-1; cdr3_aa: CASSLFGTGGRNTEAFF; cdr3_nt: TGTGCCAGCAGTCTTTTCGGGACAGGGGGCCGGAACACTGAAGCTTTCTTT
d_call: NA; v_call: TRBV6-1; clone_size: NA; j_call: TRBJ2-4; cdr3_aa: CASSEALLISARYF; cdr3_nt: TGTGCCAGCAGTGAAGCGCTTCTTATCAGCGCGAGGTACTTC
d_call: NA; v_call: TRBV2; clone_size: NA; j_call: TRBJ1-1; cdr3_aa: CATRGGTEAFF; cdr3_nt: TGTGCCACCCGAGGAGGCACTGAAGCTTTCTTT
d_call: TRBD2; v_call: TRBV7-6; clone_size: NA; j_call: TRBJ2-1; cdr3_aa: CASSLGTSVYNEQFF; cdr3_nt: TGTGCCAGCAGCTTAGGGACTAGCGTTTACAATGAGCAGTTCTTC
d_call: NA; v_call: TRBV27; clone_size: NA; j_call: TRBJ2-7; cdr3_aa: CASKRTRVAYEQYF; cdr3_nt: TGTGCCAGCAAAAGGACTCGAGTTGCGTACGAGCAGTACTTC
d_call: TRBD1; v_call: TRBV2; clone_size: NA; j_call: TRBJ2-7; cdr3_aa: CASSGQGAHEQYF; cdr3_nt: TGTGCCAGCAGTGGACAGGGGGCACACGAGCAGTACTTC
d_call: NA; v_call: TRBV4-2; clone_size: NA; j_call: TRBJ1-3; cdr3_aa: CASSQDRGRSSGNTIYF; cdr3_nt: TGTGCCAGCAGCCAAGATCGGGGTCGGAGTTCTGGAAACACCATATATTTT
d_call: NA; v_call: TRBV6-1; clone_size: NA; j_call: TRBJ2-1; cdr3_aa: CASSEAGAGRDNEQFF; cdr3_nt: TGTGCCAGCAGTGAAGCGGGGGCGGGGAGGGACAATGAGCAGTTCTTC
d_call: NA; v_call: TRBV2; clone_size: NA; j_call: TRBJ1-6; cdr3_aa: CASSDEQGNNSPLHF; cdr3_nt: TGTGCCAGCAGTGACGAACAGGGTAATAATTCACCCCTCCACTTT
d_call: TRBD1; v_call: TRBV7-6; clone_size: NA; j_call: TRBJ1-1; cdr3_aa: CASSFNSQGVTEAFF; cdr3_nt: TGTGCCAGCAGCTTCAATTCACAGGGGGTCACTGAAGCTTTCTTT
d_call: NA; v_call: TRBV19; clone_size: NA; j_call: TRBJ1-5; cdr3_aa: CASSPAAGLVNQPQHF; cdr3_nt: TGTGCCAGTAGTCCGGCCGCAGGGTTGGTAAATCAGCCCCAGCATTTT
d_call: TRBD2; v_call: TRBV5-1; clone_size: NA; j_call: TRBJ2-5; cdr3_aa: CASSLVTSGKSVETQYF; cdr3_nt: TGCGCCAGCAGCTTGGTGACTAGCGGGAAGTCGGTGGAGACCCAGTACTTC
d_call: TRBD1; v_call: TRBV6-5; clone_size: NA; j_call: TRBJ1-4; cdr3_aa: CASSSGGWDEKLFF; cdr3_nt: TGTGCCAGCAGTTCAGGGGGCTGGGATGAAAAACTGTTTTTT